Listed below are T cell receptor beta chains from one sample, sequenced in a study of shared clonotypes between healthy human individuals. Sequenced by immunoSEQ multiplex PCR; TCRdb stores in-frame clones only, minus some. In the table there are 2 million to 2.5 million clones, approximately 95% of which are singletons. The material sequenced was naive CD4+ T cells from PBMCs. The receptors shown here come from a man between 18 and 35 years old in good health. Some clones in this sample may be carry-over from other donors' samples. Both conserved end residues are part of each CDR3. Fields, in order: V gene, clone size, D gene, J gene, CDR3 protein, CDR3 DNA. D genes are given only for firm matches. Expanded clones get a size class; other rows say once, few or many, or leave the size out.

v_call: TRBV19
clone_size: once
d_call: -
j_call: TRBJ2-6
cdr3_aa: CATNRDAGANVLTF
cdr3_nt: TGTGCCACTAACCGGGATGCTGGGGCCAACGTCCTGACTTTC

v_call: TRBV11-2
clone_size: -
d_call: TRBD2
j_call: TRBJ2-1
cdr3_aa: CASSLVAGEGSYNEQFF
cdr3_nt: TGTGCCAGCAGCTTAGTTGCGGGAGAAGGGTCCTACAATGAGCAGTTCTTC

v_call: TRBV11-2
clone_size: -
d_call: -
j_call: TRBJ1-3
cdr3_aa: CASSLGRSGNTIYF
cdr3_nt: TGTGCCAGCAGCTTAGGCAGATCTGGAAACACCATATATTTT

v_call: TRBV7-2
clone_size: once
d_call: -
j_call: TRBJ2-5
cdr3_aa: CASSLELGSGQETQYF
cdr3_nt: TGTGCCAGCAGCTTAGAATTAGGTTCAGGCCAAGAGACCCAGTACTTC

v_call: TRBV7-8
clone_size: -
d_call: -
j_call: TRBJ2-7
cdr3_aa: CASSLARRGTYEQYF
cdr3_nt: TGTGCCAGCAGCTTAGCGCGGAGGGGTACCTACGAGCAGTACTTC

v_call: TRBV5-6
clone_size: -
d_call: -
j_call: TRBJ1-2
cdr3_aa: CASNRGQLLWDGYTF
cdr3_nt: TGTGCCAGCAACCGAGGCCAACTGCTATGGGATGGCTACACCTTC

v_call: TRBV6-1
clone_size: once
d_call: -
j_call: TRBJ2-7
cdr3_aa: CASSEPGGVSYEQYF
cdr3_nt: TGTGCCAGCAGTGAGCCCGGGGGAGTCTCCTACGAGCAGTACTTC

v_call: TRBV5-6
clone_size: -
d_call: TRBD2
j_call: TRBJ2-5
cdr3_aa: CASSLEGSGRLQTQYF
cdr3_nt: TGTGCCAGCAGCCTCGAGGGTAGCGGGAGGTTACAGACCCAGTACTTC

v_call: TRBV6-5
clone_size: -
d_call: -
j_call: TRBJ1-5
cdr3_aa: CASSYSGGVGQPQHF
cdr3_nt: TGTGCCAGCAGTTACTCGGGGGGTGTTGGTCAGCCCCAGCATTTT

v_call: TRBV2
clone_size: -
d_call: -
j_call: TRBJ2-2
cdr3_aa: CASSEFGANTGELFF
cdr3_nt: TGTGCCAGCAGTGAGTTCGGCGCGAACACCGGGGAGCTGTTTTTT

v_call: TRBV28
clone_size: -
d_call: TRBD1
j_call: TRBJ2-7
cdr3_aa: CASSHNPPESDRDYEQYF
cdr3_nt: TGTGCCAGCAGTCACAACCCCCCAGAGTCGGACAGGGACTACGAGCAGTACTTC

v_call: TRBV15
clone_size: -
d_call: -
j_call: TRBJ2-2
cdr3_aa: CATSRDYQGELFF
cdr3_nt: TGTGCCACCAGCAGAGATTATCAGGGGGAGCTGTTTTTT

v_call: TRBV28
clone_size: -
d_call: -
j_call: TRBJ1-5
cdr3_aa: CASSLRPGLYQPQHF
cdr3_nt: TGTGCCAGCAGTTTAAGGCCGGGATTGTATCAGCCCCAGCATTTT

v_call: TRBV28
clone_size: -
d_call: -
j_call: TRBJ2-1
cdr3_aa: CASSTIFAGSTGRSEQFF
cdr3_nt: TGTGCCAGCAGTACTATCTTCGCAGGGTCCACAGGGAGAAGTGAGCAGTTCTTC

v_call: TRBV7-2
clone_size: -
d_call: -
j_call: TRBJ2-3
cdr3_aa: CASSSLAPDTQYF
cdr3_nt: TGTGCCAGCAGCTCACTAGCCCCAGATACGCAGTATTTT

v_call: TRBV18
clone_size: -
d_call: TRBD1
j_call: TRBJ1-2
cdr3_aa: CASSTPGQGLKEGSYTF
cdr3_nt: TGTGCCAGCTCAACGCCGGGACAGGGACTTAAGGAAGGGAGCTACACCTTC

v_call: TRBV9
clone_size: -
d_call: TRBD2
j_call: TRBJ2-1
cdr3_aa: CASSVSLADNEQFF
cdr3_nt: TGTGCCAGCAGCGTATCACTAGCGGACAATGAGCAGTTCTTC

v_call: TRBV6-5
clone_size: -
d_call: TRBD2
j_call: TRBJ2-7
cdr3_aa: CASSYPPRAGVSEQYF
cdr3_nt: TGTGCCAGCAGTTACCCTCCCCGGGCGGGAGTTTCCGAGCAGTACTTC

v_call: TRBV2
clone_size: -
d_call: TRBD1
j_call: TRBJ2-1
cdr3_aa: CASKEYGQGAREQFF
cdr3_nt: TGTGCCAGCAAAGAATACGGACAGGGGGCTAGAGAGCAGTTCTTC

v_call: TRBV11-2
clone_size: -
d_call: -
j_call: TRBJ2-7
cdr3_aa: CASSFLGPYEQYF
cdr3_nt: TGTGCCAGCAGCTTCCTTGGCCCCTACGAGCAGTACTTC

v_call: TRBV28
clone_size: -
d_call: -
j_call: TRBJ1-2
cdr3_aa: CASSFWLRPNYGYTF
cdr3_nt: TGTGCCAGCAGTTTCTGGTTGCGGCCGAACTATGGCTACACCTTC

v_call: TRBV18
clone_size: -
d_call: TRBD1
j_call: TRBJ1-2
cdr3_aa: CASSPNALVRDRVDYGYTF
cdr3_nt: TGTGCCAGCTCACCCAATGCCCTTGTACGGGACAGGGTGGACTATGGCTACACCTTC

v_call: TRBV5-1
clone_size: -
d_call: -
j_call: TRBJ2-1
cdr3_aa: CASRESIGEQFF
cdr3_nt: TGCGCCAGCAGAGAGTCTATTGGTGAGCAGTTCTTC

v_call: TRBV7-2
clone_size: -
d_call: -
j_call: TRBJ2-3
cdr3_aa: CASSLNGQFTDTQYF
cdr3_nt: TGTGCCAGCAGCTTAAACGGACAGTTCACAGATACGCAGTATTTT

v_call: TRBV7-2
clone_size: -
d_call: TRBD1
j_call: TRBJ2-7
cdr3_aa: CATSGDSAYEQYF
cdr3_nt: TGTGCCACCTCTGGGGACAGTGCCTACGAGCAGTACTTC

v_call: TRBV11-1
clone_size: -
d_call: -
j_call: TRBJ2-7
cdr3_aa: CASSLEGGRGAEQYF
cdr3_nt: TGTGCCAGCAGCTTAGAGGGTGGAAGGGGAGCCGAGCAGTACTTC

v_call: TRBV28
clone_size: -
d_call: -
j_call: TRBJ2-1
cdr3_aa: CASTSRGNEQFF
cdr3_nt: TGTGCCAGCACTTCCAGGGGAAATGAGCAGTTCTTC

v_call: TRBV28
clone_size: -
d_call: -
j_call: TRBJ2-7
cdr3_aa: CASADGGPYEQYF
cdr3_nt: TGTGCCAGCGCAGACGGGGGGCCCTACGAGCAGTACTTC

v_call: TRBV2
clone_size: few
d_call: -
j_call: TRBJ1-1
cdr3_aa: CASSVRNTEAFF
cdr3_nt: TGTGCCAGCAGTGTGAGAAACACTGAAGCTTTCTTT

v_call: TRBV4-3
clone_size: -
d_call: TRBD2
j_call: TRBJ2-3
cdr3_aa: CASSQDLPGGGTDTQYF
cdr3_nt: TGCGCCAGCAGCCAAGATCTCCCGGGAGGAGGGACAGATACGCAGTATTTT

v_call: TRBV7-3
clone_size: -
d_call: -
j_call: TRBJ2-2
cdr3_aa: CASSLRAGELFF
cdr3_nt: TGTGCCAGCAGCTTACGCGCCGGGGAGCTGTTTTTT

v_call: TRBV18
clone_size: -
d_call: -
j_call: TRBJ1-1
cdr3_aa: CASSPQTGQRTEAFF
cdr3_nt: TGTGCCAGCTCACCCCAGACGGGGCAAAGGACTGAAGCTTTCTTT

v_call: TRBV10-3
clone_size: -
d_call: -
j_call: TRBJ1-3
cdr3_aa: CAISGPGPRSGNTIYF
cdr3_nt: TGTGCCATCAGTGGTCCCGGACCCAGATCTGGAAACACCATATATTTT